The 26 T cell receptor beta chains given below trace back to one sample, sequenced in a study of cytomegalovirus exposure and HLA in healthy donors. The assay was immunoSEQ multiplex PCR, and TCRdb's table has in-frame clones only and misses some. The table lists about 240,000 clones, around 87% of them singletons. Sequencing input: PBMCs. The receptors were gathered from a woman younger than 45 in good health and CMV-seropositive.

The V gene is TRBV15, the J gene TRBJ1-2, with 8 bases matching TRBD1. The CDR3 consists of 13 residues. Losses at the gene ends were 5 bases for V and 8 bases for J; bases not matched to a gene: 7. The germline gives CDR1 LNHNV, CDR2 YYDKDF (reference sequence). The CDR3 DNA sequence: TGTGCCACCAGCGTGGACAGGGCGGTGGGCTACACCTTC. It translates to CATSVDRAVGYTF.

The V and J genes are TRBV9 and TRBJ2-7; 8 positions agree with TRBD2. Trimming at V came to 3 bases and at J to 2 bases, leaving 10 bases not matched to a gene. CDR3 length: 16 amino acids. The V gene's germline CDR1 is SGDLS and CDR2 YYNGEE. The CDR3 sequence: CASSAAPGLATYEQYF. In DNA, the CDR3 is TGTGCCAGCAGCGCGGCACCCGGACTAGCAACCTACGAGCAGTACTTC.

This chain connects TRBV19 to TRBJ2-7; TRBD1 aligns across 9 bases. Germline V gene data show CDR1 as LNHDA and CDR2 as SQIVND (reference sequence). This CDR3 has 17 amino acids. V lost 9 bases, J lost 0 bases, and 15 bases stayed unmatched. CDR3 nucleotides: TGTGCCAGCCGAGAAAAGACAGACAGGGGGTACTCCTACGAGCAGTACTTC. As protein: CASREKTDRGYSYEQYF.

V gene TRBV15 combines with J gene TRBJ2-6; D is unresolved. CDR3 size: 15 residues. V was shortened by 0 bases and J by 2 bases, with 5 bases between the two germline ends. Germline V CDR1 and CDR2: LNHNV, YYDKDF (reference sequence). The CDR3 reads CATSRDLPGANVLTF. The CDR3 DNA is TGTGCCACCAGCAGAGATCTCCCTGGGGCCAACGTCCTGACTTTC.

The genes are TRBV11-2 and TRBJ2-7, with a possible D match to TRBD2 (6 bases). Trimming stripped 2 bases from V and 2 bases from J, with 13 bases between. Germline lookup yields CDR1 SGHAT and CDR2 FQNNGV. The CDR3 is made up of 15 amino acids. The CDR3 nucleotides read TGTGCCAGCAGCTTACCGGGACTGGCTACCTACGAGCAGTACTTC. It encodes CASSLPGLATYEQYF. The variable domain in full, with the rest retrieved from reference TRBV11-2 and TRBJ2-7, is EAGVAQSPRYKIIEKRQSVAFWCNPISGHATLYWYQQILGQGPKLLIQFQNNGVVDDSQLPKDRFSAERLKGVDSTLKIQPAKLEDSAVYLCASSLPGLATYEQYFGPGTRLTVT.

The V and J genes are TRBV5-1 and TRBJ2-7; 10 bases fit TRBD1. From germline, CDR1 is SGHRS and CDR2 YFSETQ. This CDR3 is built from 16 residues. With 4 bases clipped from V and 4 bases from J, the junction kept 11 bases outside the gene matches. The CDR3 sequence: CASSPQPGQGFYEQYF. As DNA, the CDR3 is TGCGCCAGCAGCCCGCAACCGGGACAGGGGTTTTACGAGCAGTACTTC.

This clone was counted a few times. The chain joins TRBV19 to TRBJ1-5; 7 nucleotides align to TRBD1. Germline trimming cut 5 bases from V and 6 bases from J; bases unmatched to any gene: 4. Germline V CDR1 and CDR2: LNHDA, SQIVND (reference sequence). The CDR3 has 13 amino acids. CDR3 in amino acids: CASSEGAGQPQHF. CDR3 nucleotides: TGTGCCAGTAGTGAGGGGGCGGGTCAGCCCCAGCATTTT.

The genes are TRBV15 and TRBJ1-1; weak D call: TRBD1 (5 bases). The CDR3 loop spans 16 amino acids. V lost 0 bases, J lost 3 bases, and 14 bases lay in between. Germline V lookup: CDR1 LNHNV, CDR2 YYDKDF (reference sequence). Here the CDR3 reads CATSRELPGGDTEAFF. In DNA, the CDR3 is TGTGCCACCAGCAGAGAATTGCCCGGGGGGGACACTGAAGCTTTCTTT.

V is TRBV5-1 and J is TRBJ2-7; TRBD1 is a possible D gene (5 bases). The ends were cut back, 5 bases at V and 4 bases at J, with 19 bases in the middle. The CDR3 has 15 amino acids. Germline loops: CDR1 SGHRS, CDR2 YFSETQ. The CDR3 region is CASSSTGDAFYEQYF. In nucleotides, the CDR3 is TGCGCCAGCAGTTCTACAGGTGACGCCTTTTACGAGCAGTACTTC. Looking up the rest from reference TRBV5-1 and TRBJ2-7 gives the full variable domain: KAGVTQTPRYLIKTRGQQVTLSCSPISGHRSVSWYQQTPGQGLQFLFEYFSETQRNKGNFPGRFSGRQFSNSRSEMNVSTLELGDSALYLCASSSTGDAFYEQYFGPGTRLTVT.

The chain links TRBV5-6 to TRBJ1-2; perhaps TRBD1 as D (6 bases). Germline CDR1 SGHDT, CDR2 YYEEEE. Trimming left V 4 bases short and J 8 bases short, with 21 bases between. CDR3 length: 15 amino acids. The CDR3 reads CASSPWGGRSSGYTF. The CDR3 DNA follows: TGTGCCAGCAGCCCCTGGGGGGGGCGGTCGAGCGGCTACACCTTC. Combining the CDR3 with reference TRBV5-6 and TRBJ1-2 gives the whole variable domain DAGVTQSPTHLIKTRGQQVTLRCSPKSGHDTVSWYQQALGQGPQFIFQYYEEEERQRGNFPDRFSGHQFPNYSSELNVNALLLGDSALYLCASSPWGGRSSGYTFGSGTRLTVV.

This rearrangement joins TRBV29-1 to TRBJ1-2; 7 bases are shared with TRBD1. The germline CDR1 and CDR2 sequences are SQVTM and ANQGSEA. With 3 bases clipped from V and 12 bases from J, the junction kept 10 bases outside the gene matches. The CDR3 sequence is 12 residues long. The CDR3 loop is CSVEDPGQKDTF. The DNA for the CDR3 is TGCAGCGTTGAGGACCCGGGACAGAAGGACACCTTC.

V gene TRBV27 combines with J gene TRBJ1-4; D possibly corresponds to TRBD1 (6 bases). This CDR3 region has 15 residues. Trimming took off 7 bases at V and 4 bases at J, with 16 bases between the two ends. The germline gives CDR1 MNHEY, CDR2 SMNVEV (reference sequence). In DNA form, the CDR3 reads TGTGCCAGCACTATAACAGGGCCGATTAATGAAAAACTGTTTTTT. It codes for CASTITGPINEKLFF.

This clone has only one observation. J is TRBJ2-7 and V is TRBV27; D may be TRBD2 (7 bases). Germline V lookup: CDR1 MNHEY, CDR2 SMNVEV (reference sequence). The CDR3 sequence is 14 residues long. Trimming took off 5 bases at V and 5 bases at J, with 16 bases between the two ends. The CDR3 here is CASSRGGGRDEQYF. The DNA for the CDR3 is TGTGCCAGCAGTAGGGGGGGAGGCAGGGACGAGCAGTACTTC.

In this sample, this clone turned up a few times. V and J are TRBV11-2 and TRBJ2-7, with a weak D call TRBD2 (6 bases). Trimming pared 1 base from V and 5 bases from J, leaving 12 bases between. CDR1 is SGHAT, CDR2 FQNNGV, per germline. The CDR3 has 14 residues. CDR3 DNA: TGTGCCAGCAGCTTAGGTTGGAGGGAGCACGAGCAGTACTTC. This gives the protein CASSLGWREHEQYF.

The V and J genes are TRBV5-4 and TRBJ2-2; 11 positions agree with TRBD2. CDR3 length: 17 residues. The V and J ends lost 6 bases and 4 bases, in that order; junction bases with no gene match: 11. The germline CDR1 and CDR2 sequences are SGHNT and YYREEE (reference sequence). The CDR3 DNA sequence: TGTGCCAGCACCGAGAGGAGGCTAGCGGGAGGCACCGGGGAGCTGTTTTTT. The encoded protein is CASTERRLAGGTGELFF.

The V gene is TRBV27, the J gene TRBJ1-1; no clear D gene. V was trimmed by 6 bases and J by 3 bases, leaving 8 bases between them. Germline CDR1 and CDR2: MNHEY and SMNVEV (reference sequence). CDR3 length: 12 residues. The CDR3 nucleotides are TGTGCCAGCAGCAGGAAGGACACTGAAGCTTTCTTT. Amino acids: CASSRKDTEAFF.

This chain uses TRBV7-3 with TRBJ2-7, with D perhaps matching TRBD1 (6 bases). Trimming left V 2 bases short and J 1 base short, with 9 bases between. Germline V gene lookup returns CDR1 SGHTA and CDR2 FQGTGA. The CDR3 has 14 amino acids. CDR3 amino acids: CASSLSTGSYEQYF. The CDR3 coding sequence is TGTGCCAGCAGCTTATCGACAGGTTCCTACGAGCAGTACTTC.

CDR3: CASSVYSIETQYF. The CDR3, as DNA: TGTGCCAGCAGTGTATACTCCATAGAGACCCAGTACTTC. The rearrangement uses TRBV2 and TRBJ2-5; D unclear. The CDR3 length is 13 residues. Germline lookup yields CDR1 SNHLY and CDR2 FYNNEI. Trimming shortened V by 4 bases and J by 4 bases, and 10 bases separated the two germline ends.

CDR3 sequence (DNA): TGTGCCCGAAAAGCCGGGGGGCAGCCTTGGGGCAAGCAGTACTTC. Its protein product is CARKAGGQPWGKQYF. The chain couples TRBV30 to TRBJ2-7, with a weak D call TRBD2 (7 bases). V lost 8 bases and J lost 8, with 28 bases in between. Germline loops: CDR1 GTSNPN, CDR2 SVGIG (reference sequence). This CDR3 has 15 residues.

The rearrangement links TRBV14 to TRBJ2-4, with 7 bases fitting TRBD1. CDR3 length: 16 residues. With V trimmed by 0 bases and J by 11 bases, 13 bases remained unmatched. Germline V gene data show CDR1 as SGHDN and CDR2 as FVKESK. The CDR3 sequence is CASSQDLPWTGGFQYF. CDR3 coding DNA: TGTGCCAGCAGCCAAGATCTTCCGTGGACAGGAGGTTTTCAGTACTTC.

This clone was detected once. The V gene is TRBV5-1, the J gene TRBJ1-2; 9 bases line up with TRBD1. From germline, CDR1 is SGHRS and CDR2 YFSETQ. The CDR3 covers 16 residues. V trimming: 4 bases; J trimming: 8 bases; junction bases outside the gene matches: 15. CDR3: CASSPSTGGARRGYTF. In DNA form, the CDR3 reads TGCGCCAGCAGCCCTTCTACAGGGGGCGCGAGGCGGGGCTACACCTTC.

This chain uses TRBV7-3 with TRBJ2-3, with 9 positions matching TRBD2. Germline values: CDR1 SGHTA, CDR2 FQGTGA. The CDR3 extends over 15 amino acids. The V gene end was trimmed by 5 bases and the J gene end by 2 bases; junction bases not matched to a gene: 5. CDR3 in amino acids: CASSVAGVPTDTQYF. CDR3 nucleotides: TGTGCCAGCAGCGTAGCGGGGGTCCCCACAGATACGCAGTATTTT.

CDR3 coding DNA: TGCGCCAGCAGCCCCGGGGGGATGAGTAACTATGGCTACACCTTC. Residues: CASSPGGMSNYGYTF. The chain has TRBV5-1 and TRBJ1-2; the D gene is possibly TRBD1 (5 bases). Germline V gives CDR1 SGHRS, CDR2 YFSETQ. V was pared by 4 bases and J by 1 base, with 14 bases between. There are 15 residues in the CDR3.

The chain has TRBV18 and TRBJ2-6, with 7 bases matching TRBD2. From germline, CDR1 is KGHSH and CDR2 LQKENI. V lost 6 bases to trimming and J lost 0 bases; unmatched junction nucleotides: 8. The CDR3 is made up of 17 amino acids. The CDR3 sequence is CASSFGGGSSGANVLTF. CDR3 nucleotide sequence: TGTGCCAGCTCCTTTGGCGGGGGAAGCTCTGGGGCCAACGTCCTGACTTTC.

The gene calls are TRBV2 and TRBJ1-4; the D gene is possibly TRBD1 (5 bases). This CDR3 is built from 14 residues. CDR1 and CDR2 from the germline V gene are SNHLY and FYNNEI. V was clipped by 5 bases and J by 5 bases, with 12 bases between them. CDR3 in DNA: TGTGCCAGCAGTCCGGACGGGGGGAATGAAAAACTGTTTTTT. Translation gives CASSPDGGNEKLFF.

The rearrangement joins TRBV29-1 to TRBJ2-2, with 9 bases lining up with TRBD2. This CDR3 is built from 15 residues. V dropped 5 bases and J dropped 4; count of bases not matched to a gene: 8. Germline V gives CDR1 SQVTM, CDR2 ANQGSEA. The CDR3 sequence is CSVLPAGGFTGELFF. The CDR3 DNA reads TGCAGCGTTCTTCCAGCGGGAGGTTTCACCGGGGAGCTGTTTTTT.